A single sample gave rise to the 24 T cell receptor beta chains below, sequenced in a study of blood T cell repertoires in COVID-19. Clones were sequenced by immunoSEQ multiplex PCR, and TCRdb holds only the in-frame ones, with some missing. The sample has 350,000 or so clones; roughly 90% are singletons. The sequenced sample was PBMCs or T cells enriched from blood (not recorded which). The receptors come from a woman between 25 and 40 years old who had been exposed to COVID-19.

This clone was observed once. The V and J genes are TRBV28 and TRBJ2-5; the D gene is possibly TRBD1 (5 bases). CDR3 size: 15 residues. Trimming left V 5 bases short and J 3 bases short, with 16 bases between. CDR1 is MDHEN, CDR2 SYDVKM, per germline. CDR3 DNA sequence: TGTGCCAGCAGTCCCGGCAGGGTAAGCGAAGAGACCCAGTACTTC. Translating it yields CASSPGRVSEETQYF.

This chain joins TRBV19 and TRBJ2-7, with TRBD1 identical over 9 bases. Per the germline V gene, CDR1 is LNHDA and CDR2 is SQIVND (reference sequence). The J segment lost 3 bases and the V segment lost 6 bases, leaving 6 bases of the junction unmatched. The CDR3 is 14 amino acids. CDR3 nucleotide sequence: TGTGCCAGTAGCACGGGACAGGGCGTCTACGAGCAGTACTTC. Its translation: CASSTGQGVYEQYF.

The genes are TRBV2 and TRBJ2-1; 13 nucleotides agree with TRBD2. The V segment lost 6 bases and the J segment 5 bases; nucleotides outside the gene matches: 4. Per the germline V gene, CDR1 is SNHLY and CDR2 is FYNNEI. The CDR3 covers 15 residues. As DNA, the CDR3 is TGTGCCAGCAGGGTACTAGCGGGAGGGGACAATGAGCAGTTCTTC. Amino acids: CASRVLAGGDNEQFF.

As concerns this clone: A read error may produce the germline difference seen at one junction end. This same CDR3 is encoded by further DNA sequences in the sample. V gene TRBV28 combines with J gene TRBJ1-5; TRBD1 agrees at 9 bases. Germline assignment: CDR1 MDHEN and CDR2 SYDVKM. The CDR3 is 14 amino acids. This CDR3 is CASSVGQGRQPQHF. Written as DNA, the CDR3 is TGTGCTAGCAGTGTAGGACAGGGGAGGCAGCCCCAGCATTTT.

As regards this clone: The sample holds other DNA sequences that translate to the same CDR3. The CDR3 loop is CASSPNSYEQYF. The CDR3 DNA reads as TGTGCCAGCAGTCCCAACTCCTACGAGCAGTACTTC. The V gene is TRBV28, the J gene TRBJ2-7; D unclear. This CDR3 has 12 amino acids. With 5 bases removed from V and 0 bases from J, the gap between germline ends came to 5 bases. From germline, CDR1 is MDHEN and CDR2 SYDVKM.

The chain uses TRBV9 and TRBJ2-7, with D perhaps TRBD2 (5 bases). The length of the CDR3 is 15 residues. Germline V gene data show CDR1 as SGDLS and CDR2 as YYNGEE. Trimming removed 4 bases at V and 2 bases at J, with 16 bases between. The CDR3 region is CASSPRTGSPYEQYF. DNA of the CDR3: TGTGCCAGCAGCCCGAGAACGGGGAGCCCCTACGAGCAGTACTTC. The variable domain in full, completed from reference TRBV9 and TRBJ2-7, reads DSGVTQTPKHLITATGQRVTLRCSPRSGDLSVYWYQQSLDQGLQFLIQYYNGEERAKGNILERFSAQQFPDLHSELNLSSLELGDSALYFCASSPRTGSPYEQYFGPGTRLTVT.

V usage is TRBV27 and J usage is TRBJ2-7; TRBD1 agrees at 7 bases. Germline CDR1 MNHEY, CDR2 SMNVEV (reference sequence). V dropped 4 bases and J dropped 4; count of bases not matched to a gene: 7. The CDR3 consists of 14 residues. The CDR3: CASSSGQSLYEQYF. Written as DNA, the CDR3 is TGTGCCAGCAGTTCGGGACAGTCGTTATACGAGCAGTACTTC.

The chain joins TRBV12-3 or TRBV12-4 to TRBJ2-7; TRBD1 aligns across 7 bases. The CDR3 has 13 amino acids. Losses at the gene ends were 5 bases for V and 0 bases for J; bases not matched to a gene: 1. The CDR3 spells CASSGQVSYEQYF. CDR3 nucleotides: TGTGCCAGCAGTGGACAGGTCTCCTACGAGCAGTACTTC.

The chain has TRBV7-9 and TRBJ1-1, with D perhaps TRBD1 (6 bases). Germline-derived CDR1 and CDR2 are SEHNR and FQNEAQ (reference sequence). The CDR3 is 12 amino acids. Trimming removed 5 bases from V and 7 bases from J, with 11 bases in between. This CDR3 reads CASSAGEIEAFF. The CDR3 DNA reads as TGTGCCAGCAGCGCAGGGGAGATTGAAGCTTTCTTT.

This chain joins TRBV24-1 and TRBJ2-5; D gene unclear. This CDR3 spans 18 amino acids. The V gene lost 2 bases and the J gene lost 2 bases, with 20 bases spanning the gap. The germline CDR1 and CDR2 sequences are KGHDR and SFDVKD. CDR3 sequence reads: CATSDSNPYRRSQETQYF. The DNA of the CDR3 is TGTGCCACCAGTGATTCCAACCCATACCGACGGAGTCAAGAGACCCAGTACTTC.

Here the CDR3 reads CASSTGETYEQYF. CDR3 DNA sequence: TGTGCCAGTTCAACAGGGGAGACCTACGAGCAGTACTTC. The V and J genes are TRBV19 and TRBJ2-7, with 7 bases matching TRBD1. The V segment lost 8 bases and the J segment 2 bases; nucleotides outside the gene matches: 6. This CDR3 has 13 amino acids. CDR1 and CDR2 from the germline V gene are LNHDA and SQIVND (reference sequence).

The genes are TRBV12-2 and TRBJ2-1; the table's D gene call, TRBD2, was not cross checked with the DNA. TRBV12-2 counts as a pseudogene. This CDR3 has 17 residues. The CDR3 here is CASRLHRAGSSYNEQFF. The CDR3 nucleotides are TGTGCAAGTCGCTTACATAGGGCGGGTAGCTCCTACAATGAGCAGTTCTTC.

The chain is built from TRBV4-1 and TRBJ1-5; D perhaps matches TRBD1 (5 bases). V shed 0 bases and J shed 4 bases, with 16 bases lying between them. The CDR3 contains 17 residues. Germline V gene lookup returns CDR1 MGHRA and CDR2 YSYEKL. CDR3 nucleotides: TGCGCCAGCAGCCAAGAGAGGTCAGGGACTGGGAATCAGCCCCAGCATTTT. Its protein product is CASSQERSGTGNQPQHF.

The chain employs TRBV28 and TRBJ1-5; D ambiguous. This CDR3 contains 14 residues. Trimming took off 2 bases at V and 5 bases at J, with 10 bases between the two ends. The germline CDR1 and CDR2 sequences are MDHEN and SYDVKM. The DNA of the CDR3 is TGTGCCAGCAGTTTAGTCCAAAGCTATCAGCCCCAGCATTTT. It translates to CASSLVQSYQPQHF. The whole variable domain, remainder taken from reference TRBV28 and TRBJ1-5, is DVKVTQSSRYLVKRTGEKVFLECVQDMDHENMFWYRQDPGLGLRLIYFSYDVKMKEKGDIPEGYSVSREKKERFSLILESASTNQTSMYLCASSLVQSYQPQHFGDGTRLSIL.

In the case of this clone: The identical CDR3 is also encoded by other nucleotide sequences in the sample. The gene calls are TRBV27 and TRBJ1-1; D is undetermined. V shed 2 bases and J shed 0 bases, with 7 bases lying between them. The CDR3 consists of 14 residues. In germline, CDR1 is MNHEY, CDR2 SMNVEV (reference sequence). The CDR3, as DNA: TGTGCCAGCAGTTTACTCTCAGTGAACACTGAAGCTTTCTTT. Its protein product is CASSLLSVNTEAFF.

The table lists this clone with a count of one. This chain links TRBV19 with TRBJ2-7, with 10 bases lining up with TRBD1. The CDR3 contains 13 residues. Germline loops: CDR1 LNHDA, CDR2 SQIVND (reference sequence). Trimming took 9 bases from V and 3 from J; bases not matched to a gene: 5. CDR3 nucleotide sequence: TGTGCCAGCACCGGGACAGGGGTCTACGAGCAGTACTTC. As protein: CASTGTGVYEQYF.

The chain is built from TRBV5-4 and TRBJ2-5, with 12 bases fitting TRBD2. Germline assignment: CDR1 SGHNT and CDR2 YYREEE (reference sequence). The CDR3 consists of 14 residues. Trimming at V came to 4 bases and at J to 5 bases, leaving 3 bases not matched to a gene. CDR3 DNA sequence: TGTGCCAGCAGCGGACTAGCGGGGCCGGAGACCCAGTACTTC. This encodes CASSGLAGPETQYF.

This chain links TRBV27 with TRBJ2-7, with TRBD1 as a possible D gene (6 bases). Between the trimmed V and J ends, which lost 6 bases and 2 bases, there was a span of 11 bases. Germline CDR1 MNHEY, CDR2 SMNVEV (reference sequence). The CDR3 runs to 13 residues. The DNA of the CDR3 is TGTGCCAGCAGGTCGGACAGCCCCTACGAGCAGTACTTC. Its translation is CASRSDSPYEQYF.

This chain connects TRBV14 to TRBJ2-7; 14 nucleotides line up with TRBD2. CDR1 SGHDN and CDR2 FVKESK come from the germline V gene. The CDR3 length is 17 residues. J was trimmed by 0 bases and V by 5 bases; bases with no gene match: 6. The CDR3 reads CASSGTSGSRPSYEQYF. The CDR3, as DNA: TGTGCCAGCAGCGGGACTAGCGGGAGTAGGCCCTCCTACGAGCAGTACTTC.

V and J are TRBV12-5 and TRBJ2-1; perhaps TRBD2 as D (5 bases). The CDR3 runs to 16 residues. Between the trimmed V and J ends, which lost 6 bases and 4 bases, there was a span of 19 bases. Germline CDR1 LGHNT, CDR2 FRNRAP. DNA of the CDR3: TGTGCTAGTGGAAAGTCGGACCCCCCGGGGTACAATGAGCAGTTCTTC. Translated: CASGKSDPPGYNEQFF. Together with reference TRBV12-5 and TRBJ2-1, the CDR3 gives the full variable domain: DARVTQTPRHKVTEMGQEVTMRCQPILGHNTVFWYRQTMMQGLELLAYFRNRAPLDDSGMPKDRFSAEMPDATLATLKIQPSEPRDSAVYFCASGKSDPPGYNEQFFGPGTRLTVL.

The chain combines TRBV5-1 with TRBJ1-2, with a possible D match to TRBD1 (5 bases). V shed 3 bases and J shed 5 bases, with 23 bases lying between them. The CDR3 is 17 residues long. The germline CDR1 and CDR2 sequences are SGHRS and YFSETQ. CDR3 protein: CASSYNQGGKGSYGYTF. The CDR3 DNA reads TGCGCCAGCAGCTACAACCAAGGAGGGAAGGGGTCATATGGCTACACCTTC.

The J gene is TRBJ2-1, the V gene TRBV9; 14 bases map to TRBD2. This CDR3 region has 17 residues. Germline CDR1 SGDLS, CDR2 YYNGEE. With 0 bases clipped from V and 9 bases from J, the junction kept 8 bases outside the gene matches. This CDR3 is CASSVGTSGGLKGEQFF. Here the CDR3 DNA reads TGTGCCAGCAGCGTAGGGACTAGCGGGGGGTTGAAGGGTGAGCAGTTCTTC.

In this sample, this clone turned up once. The genes are TRBV19 and TRBJ1-6; 7 nucleotides align to TRBD1. Germline V gene lookup returns CDR1 LNHDA and CDR2 SQIVND (reference sequence). CDR3 length: 14 residues. The V and J ends lost 9 bases and 8 bases, in that order; junction bases with no gene match: 10. CDR3 sequence: CASDPGTAYSPLHF. The CDR3 DNA follows: TGTGCCAGCGATCCCGGGACAGCTTATTCACCCCTCCACTTT.

The V call is TRBV19, the J call TRBJ2-1; maybe TRBD2 (6 bases). V was shortened by 6 bases and J by 0 bases, with 15 bases between the two germline ends. CDR1 and CDR2 from the germline V gene are LNHDA and SQIVND (reference sequence). CDR3 size: 16 residues. CDR3 bases: TGTGCCAGTAGCAGCCTCCGGAGGGGCTCCTACAATGAGCAGTTCTTC. This codes for CASSSLRRGSYNEQFF.